These T cell receptor beta chains were read from a single sample in a study of blood T cells in healthy people across ages. TCRdb reanalysed the 5' RACE reads using MiXCR and keeps one entry per CDR3 protein. The table records 1.5 million to 1.9 million distinct CDR3 sequences, 42% of them present only once. The material sequenced was blood. These receptor sequences come from a woman aged 18-29 years in good health. CDR3s include the opening cysteine and the closing phenylalanine or tryptophan. The order of the fields is CDR3 DNA, CDR3 protein, CDR3 length, J gene, clone size, D gene, V gene. A D gene is named only where the DNA matches it firmly. Rows may omit the clone size; those that give it use once, few, many or a size class.

DNA: TGCAGTGCTAGAGATCATTCGGTCCGGGGATCCTCCTACAATGAGCAGTACTTC
CDR3: CSARDHSVRGSSYNEQYF
length: 18
J: TRBJ2-7
size: NA
D: NA
V: TRBV20-1

DNA: TGCGCCAGCAGCCTCAAGAGGGAGCAGGCCGAGCAGTACTTC
CDR3: CASSLKREQAEQYF
length: 14
J: TRBJ2-7
size: NA
D: NA
V: TRBV4-1

DNA: TGTGCCAGCAGCCAAGTGGGTGCCCTGTCTGGGGCCAACGTCCTGACTTTC
CDR3: CASSQVGALSGANVLTF
length: 17
J: TRBJ2-6
size: many
D: NA
V: TRBV3-1

DNA: TGCGCCAGCAGCCAAGAAGGCCAGGGATTTAACTATGGCTACACCTTC
CDR3: CASSQEGQGFNYGYTF
length: 16
J: TRBJ1-2
size: NA
D: NA
V: TRBV4-3

DNA: TGCGCCAGCAGCCAAGATTGGCTCCAAGAGACCCAGTACTTC
CDR3: CASSQDWLQETQYF
length: 14
J: TRBJ2-5
size: NA
D: NA
V: TRBV4-1

DNA: TGCGCCAGCAGCCAAGATCCGGGGGTTTACAATGAGCAGTACTTC
CDR3: CASSQDPGVYNEQYF
length: 15
J: TRBJ2-5
size: few
D: NA
V: TRBV4-1

DNA: TGTGCCAGCCAACCCGGGACAGGGAGTAACTATGGCTACACCTTC
CDR3: CASQPGTGSNYGYTF
length: 15
J: TRBJ1-2
size: few
D: TRBD1
V: TRBV7-9

DNA: TGTGCCAGCAGCGATGGGGGGGCTAGCGGAGGAGAGACCCAGTACTTC
CDR3: CASSDGGASGGETQYF
length: 16
J: TRBJ2-5
size: NA
D: NA
V: TRBV2

DNA: TGTGCCAGCAGCTTAGACTCGGGAACCGTTGGGAACATTCAGTACTTC
CDR3: CASSLDSGTVGNIQYF
length: 16
J: TRBJ2-4
size: many
D: NA
V: TRBV7-2

DNA: TGTGCCAGCAGTTCCCTTGGCAATCAGCCCCAGCATTTT
CDR3: CASSSLGNQPQHF
length: 13
J: TRBJ1-5
size: few
D: NA
V: TRBV27

DNA: TGTGCCAGCAGCTTAGATATCGGGACAGTATATGGCTACACCTTC
CDR3: CASSLDIGTVYGYTF
length: 15
J: TRBJ1-2
size: NA
D: TRBD1
V: TRBV11-2

DNA: TGTGCCAGCAGTGGGCAGACTCCCTACGAGCAGTACTTC
CDR3: CASSGQTPYEQYF
length: 13
J: TRBJ2-7
size: NA
D: NA
V: TRBV12-3/TRBV12-4

DNA: TGTGCCAGCTTTGGAGTAGCGGGGGGTGGTGAGCAGTACTTC
CDR3: CASFGVAGGGEQYF
length: 14
J: TRBJ2-5
size: NA
D: TRBD2
V: TRBV6-6

DNA: TGTGCCAGCAGCACAAGACAGGGGGTGAGGAATGAGCAGTACTTC
CDR3: CASSTRQGVRNEQYF
length: 15
J: TRBJ2-5
size: NA
D: TRBD1
V: TRBV7-2

DNA: TGCAGCGTTGGTCGTCACCAAGAGACCCAGTACTTC
CDR3: CSVGRHQETQYF
length: 12
J: TRBJ2-5
size: NA
D: NA
V: TRBV29-1

DNA: TGCAGCGTTCGCGGACTAGGAAACAATGAGCAGTTCTTC
CDR3: CSVRGLGNNEQFF
length: 13
J: TRBJ2-1
size: NA
D: TRBD2
V: TRBV29-1

DNA: TGTGCCAGCAGTTTACCCCGAAGGAGGGAGGGCTATGGCTACACCTTC
CDR3: CASSLPRRREGYGYTF
length: 16
J: TRBJ1-2
size: NA
D: NA
V: TRBV21-1

DNA: TGTGCCAGCAGTTACCCTGGGGGACAGGGTTCCTACGAGCAGTACTTC
CDR3: CASSYPGGQGSYEQYF
length: 16
J: TRBJ2-7
size: once
D: TRBD1
V: TRBV6-6

DNA: TGTGCCAGCAGCGAGAGCCCCCAGGTTGGCTACACCTTC
CDR3: CASSESPQVGYTF
length: 13
J: TRBJ1-2
size: few
D: NA
V: TRBV7-3

DNA: TGCGCCAGCAGCTTGAATGCGGGGTCCTACAATGAGCAGTTCTTC
CDR3: CASSLNAGSYNEQFF
length: 15
J: TRBJ2-1
size: few
D: NA
V: TRBV5-1

DNA: TGCGCCAGCAGCTTGTCGGGGGGGCCGGTGAATGAGCAGTTCTTC
CDR3: CASSLSGGPVNEQFF
length: 15
J: TRBJ2-1
size: few
D: TRBD2
V: TRBV5-1

DNA: TGTGCCATCAGTGACATCGGCAGCAATCAGCCCCAGCATTTT
CDR3: CAISDIGSNQPQHF
length: 14
J: TRBJ1-5
size: NA
D: NA
V: TRBV10-3

DNA: TGTGCCAGCAGCTTAACTTTCAGGGCAACAGATACGCAGTATTTT
CDR3: CASSLTFRATDTQYF
length: 15
J: TRBJ2-3
size: once
D: NA
V: TRBV7-3

DNA: TGCAGTGCTGTTTTGGCGTATAGCAATCAGCCCCAGCATTTT
CDR3: CSAVLAYSNQPQHF
length: 14
J: TRBJ1-5
size: NA
D: NA
V: TRBV20-1

DNA: TGCGCCAGCAGCTTGCGTGGACAGGGATTCACCGGGGAGCTGTTTTTT
CDR3: CASSLRGQGFTGELFF
length: 16
J: TRBJ2-2
size: NA
D: TRBD1
V: TRBV5-1

DNA: TGTGCCAGCAGCTCACTTAACCGGCAAGAGACCCAGTACTTC
CDR3: CASSSLNRQETQYF
length: 14
J: TRBJ2-5
size: few
D: NA
V: TRBV7-9

DNA: TGTGCCAGCAGTCACCGACAGGGGATAACCGGGGAGCTGTTTTTT
CDR3: CASSHRQGITGELFF
length: 15
J: TRBJ2-2
size: few
D: TRBD1
V: TRBV6-2/TRBV6-3

DNA: TGTGCCAGCAGCTTAGGGAGGTGGGCAGGGGTCAAGTTATCCTACGAGCAGTACTTC
CDR3: CASSLGRWAGVKLSYEQYF
length: 19
J: TRBJ2-7
size: NA
D: NA
V: TRBV11-2

DNA: TGTGCCAGCAGCCCAGCCGGAGCCAAAAACATTCAGTACTTC
CDR3: CASSPAGAKNIQYF
length: 14
J: TRBJ2-4
size: NA
D: NA
V: TRBV7-2

DNA: TGTGCCAGCAGTCGACGGACTAGCGGGAGGACAGATACGCAGTATTTT
CDR3: CASSRRTSGRTDTQYF
length: 16
J: TRBJ2-3
size: few
D: TRBD2
V: TRBV7-2

DNA: TGTACCAGCAGTCGGGGATGGGGGATGGGAGGCTACACCTTC
CDR3: CTSSRGWGMGGYTF
length: 14
J: TRBJ1-2
size: NA
D: NA
V: TRBV12-3/TRBV12-4

DNA: TGTGCCATCAGCCCACAGGGAAACAATCAGCCCCAGCATTTT
CDR3: CAISPQGNNQPQHF
length: 14
J: TRBJ1-5
size: NA
D: NA
V: TRBV10-3

DNA: TGCGCCAGCAGCTTGGGTTCACTCAGATCGAACACTGAAGCTTTCTTT
CDR3: CASSLGSLRSNTEAFF
length: 16
J: TRBJ1-1
size: NA
D: NA
V: TRBV5-1

DNA: TGTGCCAGCAGCTTGGGGCGTGCGGGAATCAATCAGCCCCAGCATTTT
CDR3: CASSLGRAGINQPQHF
length: 16
J: TRBJ1-5
size: NA
D: NA
V: TRBV5-5

DNA: TGTGCCAGCAGCCCCTCCTGGAGGGGAGAGTTCGGCTACACCTTC
CDR3: CASSPSWRGEFGYTF
length: 15
J: TRBJ1-2
size: NA
D: NA
V: TRBV6-1

DNA: TGCAGCGTTGAAGGGCTAGCGGGATGGCCAGATACGCAGTATTTT
CDR3: CSVEGLAGWPDTQYF
length: 15
J: TRBJ2-3
size: NA
D: TRBD2
V: TRBV29-1

DNA: TGCAGTGCTAGAGGTGGGGCGGGCTATAATTCACCCCTCCACTTT
CDR3: CSARGGAGYNSPLHF
length: 15
J: TRBJ1-6
size: NA
D: NA
V: TRBV20-1

DNA: TGTGCCAGCAGTTCCGGGGGGAATATACTCCACTTT
CDR3: CASSSGGNILHF
length: 12
J: TRBJ1-6
size: few
D: NA
V: TRBV6-5

DNA: TGCAGCGTTGACGTTACTGGCGCAGATACGCAGTATTTT
CDR3: CSVDVTGADTQYF
length: 13
J: TRBJ2-3
size: NA
D: NA
V: TRBV29-1

DNA: TGCGCCAGCAGCTTGGTTTCGCAGGGCCGCTACACCTTC
CDR3: CASSLVSQGRYTF
length: 13
J: TRBJ1-2
size: NA
D: NA
V: TRBV5-1

DNA: TGTGCCAGCAGCTTTGCGCCTAAGGCTAGCGGGAACACCGGGGAGCTGTTTTTT
CDR3: CASSFAPKASGNTGELFF
length: 18
J: TRBJ2-2
size: NA
D: TRBD2
V: TRBV7-9

DNA: TGCGCCAGCAGCCAACTGGGACAGCGAAGCACAGATACGCAGTATTTT
CDR3: CASSQLGQRSTDTQYF
length: 16
J: TRBJ2-3
size: few
D: TRBD1
V: TRBV4-1

DNA: TGTGCCAGCAGTTACTCGATACAGGGCGGCTACACCTTC
CDR3: CASSYSIQGGYTF
length: 13
J: TRBJ1-2
size: few
D: NA
V: TRBV6-2/TRBV6-3

DNA: TGTGCCAGCAGTTCCATTAATCTGGCAGTCCAAAACATTCAGTACTTC
CDR3: CASSSINLAVQNIQYF
length: 16
J: TRBJ2-4
size: few
D: NA
V: TRBV27